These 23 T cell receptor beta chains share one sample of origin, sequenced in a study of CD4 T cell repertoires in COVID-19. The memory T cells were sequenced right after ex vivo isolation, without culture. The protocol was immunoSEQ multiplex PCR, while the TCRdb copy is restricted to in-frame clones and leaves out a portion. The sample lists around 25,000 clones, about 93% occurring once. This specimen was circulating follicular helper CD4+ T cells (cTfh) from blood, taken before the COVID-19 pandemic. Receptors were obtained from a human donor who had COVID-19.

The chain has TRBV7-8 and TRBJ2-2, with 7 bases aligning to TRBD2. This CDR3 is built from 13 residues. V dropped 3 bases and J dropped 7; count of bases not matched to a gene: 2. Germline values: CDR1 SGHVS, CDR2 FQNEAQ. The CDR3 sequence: CASSFGGGGELFF. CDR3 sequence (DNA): TGTGCCAGCAGCTTTGGGGGGGGCGGGGAGCTGTTTTTT.

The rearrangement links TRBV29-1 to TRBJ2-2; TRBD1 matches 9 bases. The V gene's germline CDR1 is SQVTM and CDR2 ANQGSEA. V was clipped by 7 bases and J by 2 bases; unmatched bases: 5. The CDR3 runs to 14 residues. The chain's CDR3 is CSAPGQGNTGELFF. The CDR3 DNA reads TGCAGCGCCCCGGGACAGGGTAACACCGGGGAGCTGTTTTTT.

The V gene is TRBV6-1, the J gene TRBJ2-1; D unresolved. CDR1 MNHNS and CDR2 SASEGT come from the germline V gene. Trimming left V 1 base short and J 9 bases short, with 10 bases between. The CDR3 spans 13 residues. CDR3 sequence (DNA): TGTGCCAGCAGTGAAGTCGAGCTTAGTGAGCAGTTCTTC. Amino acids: CASSEVELSEQFF.

The CDR3 DNA is TGCGCCAGCAGCCAAGAAGCCACTAGGCTAGCGGAGCTCTACGAGCAGTACTTC. Translation: CASSQEATRLAELYEQYF. J is TRBJ2-7 and V is TRBV4-1, with 7 bases matching TRBD2. CDR1 MGHRA and CDR2 YSYEKL come from the germline V gene. The ends lost 0 bases at V and 3 bases at J; junction bases unmatched: 14. The CDR3 totals 18 residues.

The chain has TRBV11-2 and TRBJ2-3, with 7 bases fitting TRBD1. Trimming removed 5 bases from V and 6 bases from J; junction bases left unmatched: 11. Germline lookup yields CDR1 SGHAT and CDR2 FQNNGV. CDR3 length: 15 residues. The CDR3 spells CASSRSWQGVDTQYF. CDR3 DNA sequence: TGTGCCAGCAGCCGCTCCTGGCAGGGGGTGGATACGCAGTATTTT.

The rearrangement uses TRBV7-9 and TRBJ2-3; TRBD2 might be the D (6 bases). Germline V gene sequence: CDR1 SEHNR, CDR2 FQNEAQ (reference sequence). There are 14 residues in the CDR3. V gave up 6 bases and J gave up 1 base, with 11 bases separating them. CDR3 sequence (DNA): TGTGCCAGCAGTATATCTAGCGGCACAGATACGCAGTATTTT. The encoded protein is CASSISSGTDTQYF.

This CDR3 is CAISAGRGLNEQFF. CDR3 in DNA: TGTGCCATCAGTGCCGGGAGGGGGTTGAATGAGCAGTTCTTC. The chain has TRBV10-3 and TRBJ2-1; 8 bases fit TRBD2. From germline, CDR1 is ENHRY and CDR2 SYGVKD. The CDR3 is 14 residues long. V trimming: 4 bases; J trimming: 7 bases; junction bases outside the gene matches: 6.

CDR3 sequence: CASSISVNTNEKLFF. The CDR3 region has the DNA TGTGCCAGTAGTATATCGGTGAACACTAATGAAAAACTGTTTTTT. This rearrangement joins TRBV19 to TRBJ1-4; D is unresolved. This CDR3 has 15 amino acids. CDR1 LNHDA and CDR2 SQIVND come from the germline V gene (reference sequence). V lost 2 bases and J 2 bases, leaving 9 bases between the germline ends.

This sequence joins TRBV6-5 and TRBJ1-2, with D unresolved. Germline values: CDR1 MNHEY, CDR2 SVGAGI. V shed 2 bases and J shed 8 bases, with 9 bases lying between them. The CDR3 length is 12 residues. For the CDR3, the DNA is TGTGCCAGCAGTTACAGAGAGGGCGGCTACACCTTC. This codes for CASSYREGGYTF.

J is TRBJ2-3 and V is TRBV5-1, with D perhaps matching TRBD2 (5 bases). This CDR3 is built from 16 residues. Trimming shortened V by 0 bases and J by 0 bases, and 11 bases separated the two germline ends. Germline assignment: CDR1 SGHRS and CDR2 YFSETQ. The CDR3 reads CASSLVSGSSTDTQYF. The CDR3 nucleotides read TGCGCCAGCAGCTTGGTTTCGGGATCTAGCACAGATACGCAGTATTTT.

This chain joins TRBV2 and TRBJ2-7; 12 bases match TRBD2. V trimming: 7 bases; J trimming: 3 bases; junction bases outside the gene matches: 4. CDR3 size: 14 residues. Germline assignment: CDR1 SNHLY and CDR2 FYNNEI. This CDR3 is CASNILAGGYEQYF. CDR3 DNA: TGTGCCAGCAATATACTAGCGGGAGGCTACGAGCAGTACTTC.

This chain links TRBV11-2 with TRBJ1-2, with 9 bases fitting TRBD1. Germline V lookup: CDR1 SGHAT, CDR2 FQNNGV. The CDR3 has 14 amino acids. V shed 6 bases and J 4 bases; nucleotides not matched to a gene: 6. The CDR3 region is CASRPDRGTYGYTF. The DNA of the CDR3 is TGTGCCAGCAGACCTGACAGGGGGACCTATGGCTACACCTTC.

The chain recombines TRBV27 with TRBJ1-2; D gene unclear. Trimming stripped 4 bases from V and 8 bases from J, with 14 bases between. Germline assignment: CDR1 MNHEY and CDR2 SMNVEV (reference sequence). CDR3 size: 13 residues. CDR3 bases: TGTGCCAGCAGTTCGACGACCTCACAGGGCTACACCTTC. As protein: CASSSTTSQGYTF.

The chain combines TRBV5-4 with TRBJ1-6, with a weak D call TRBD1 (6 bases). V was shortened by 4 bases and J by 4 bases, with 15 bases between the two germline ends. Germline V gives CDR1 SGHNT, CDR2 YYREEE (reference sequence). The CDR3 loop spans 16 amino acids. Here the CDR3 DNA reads TGTGCCAGCAGCCTCACAGGGAGAGGGTATAATTCACCCCTCCACTTT. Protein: CASSLTGRGYNSPLHF.

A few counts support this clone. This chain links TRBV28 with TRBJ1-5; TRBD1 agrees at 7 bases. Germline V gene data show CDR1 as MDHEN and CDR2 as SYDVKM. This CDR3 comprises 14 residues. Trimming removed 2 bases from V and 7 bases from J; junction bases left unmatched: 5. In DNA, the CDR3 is TGTGCCAGCAGTTTAACCCAGGGGGGACAGCCCCAGCATTTT. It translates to CASSLTQGGQPQHF.

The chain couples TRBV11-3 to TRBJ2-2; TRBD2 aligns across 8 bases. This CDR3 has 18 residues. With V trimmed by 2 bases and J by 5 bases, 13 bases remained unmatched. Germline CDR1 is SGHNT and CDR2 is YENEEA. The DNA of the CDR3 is TGTGCCAGCAGCTTATTCTCCCACAGCGGGAGTGGAACCGGGGAGCTGTTTTTT. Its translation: CASSLFSHSGSGTGELFF.

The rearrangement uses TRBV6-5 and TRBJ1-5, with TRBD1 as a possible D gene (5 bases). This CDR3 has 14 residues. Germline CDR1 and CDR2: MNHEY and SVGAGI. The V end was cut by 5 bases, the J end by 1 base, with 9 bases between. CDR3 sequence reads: CASSTRGSNQPQHF. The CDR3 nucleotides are TGTGCCAGCAGTACGCGGGGGAGCAATCAGCCCCAGCATTTT.

CDR3 nucleotides: TGTGCCAGCAGCTTGGGGGCCGGGGGGGAAGATACGCAGTATTTT. Amino acids: CASSLGAGGEDTQYF. The chain employs TRBV5-4 and TRBJ2-3; TRBD2 agrees at 8 bases. CDR1 is SGHNT, CDR2 YYREEE, per germline (reference sequence). The V and J ends lost 0 bases and 5 bases, in that order; junction bases with no gene match: 5. The CDR3 runs to 15 residues.

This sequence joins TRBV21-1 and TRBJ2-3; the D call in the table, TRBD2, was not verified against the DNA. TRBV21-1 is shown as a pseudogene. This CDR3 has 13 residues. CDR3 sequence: CASSNSPPDTQYF. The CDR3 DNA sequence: TGTGCCAGCAGCAACTCCCCCCCCGATACGCAGTATTTT.

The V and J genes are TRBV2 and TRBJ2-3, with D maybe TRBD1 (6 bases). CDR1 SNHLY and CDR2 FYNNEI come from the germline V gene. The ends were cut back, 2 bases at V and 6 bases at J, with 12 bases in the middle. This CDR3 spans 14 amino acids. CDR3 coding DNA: TGTGCCAGCAGTGAACAGGGGCCAAGGGATACGCAGTATTTT. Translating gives CASSEQGPRDTQYF.

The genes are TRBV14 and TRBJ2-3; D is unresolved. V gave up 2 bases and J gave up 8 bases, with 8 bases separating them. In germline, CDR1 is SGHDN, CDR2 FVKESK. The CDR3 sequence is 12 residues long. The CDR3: CASSQQRGTQYF. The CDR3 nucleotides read TGTGCCAGCAGCCAACAGCGAGGTACGCAGTATTTT. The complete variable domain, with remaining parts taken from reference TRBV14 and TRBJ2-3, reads EAGVTQFPSHSVIEKGQTVTLRCDPISGHDNLYWYRRVMGKEIKFLLHFVKESKQDESGMPNNRFLAERTGGTYSTLKVQPAELEDSGVYFCASSQQRGTQYFGPGTRLTVL.

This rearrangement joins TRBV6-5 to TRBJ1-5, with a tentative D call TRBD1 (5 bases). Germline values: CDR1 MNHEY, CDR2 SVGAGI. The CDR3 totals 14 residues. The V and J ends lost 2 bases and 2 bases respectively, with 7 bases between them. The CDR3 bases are TGTGCCAGCAGTTACGGGGCCGGCAATCAGCCCCAGCATTTT. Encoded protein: CASSYGAGNQPQHF.

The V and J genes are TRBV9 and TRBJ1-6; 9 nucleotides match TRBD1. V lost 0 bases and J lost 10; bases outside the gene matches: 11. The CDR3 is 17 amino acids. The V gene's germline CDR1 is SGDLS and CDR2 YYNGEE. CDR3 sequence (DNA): TGTGCCAGCAGCGTAGAACCCTCGGGACAGGGAGACTCACCCCTCCACTTT. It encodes CASSVEPSGQGDSPLHF. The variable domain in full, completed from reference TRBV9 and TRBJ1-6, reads DSGVTQTPKHLITATGQRVTLRCSPRSGDLSVYWYQQSLDQGLQFLIQYYNGEERAKGNILERFSAQQFPDLHSELNLSSLELGDSALYFCASSVEPSGQGDSPLHFGNGTRLTVT.